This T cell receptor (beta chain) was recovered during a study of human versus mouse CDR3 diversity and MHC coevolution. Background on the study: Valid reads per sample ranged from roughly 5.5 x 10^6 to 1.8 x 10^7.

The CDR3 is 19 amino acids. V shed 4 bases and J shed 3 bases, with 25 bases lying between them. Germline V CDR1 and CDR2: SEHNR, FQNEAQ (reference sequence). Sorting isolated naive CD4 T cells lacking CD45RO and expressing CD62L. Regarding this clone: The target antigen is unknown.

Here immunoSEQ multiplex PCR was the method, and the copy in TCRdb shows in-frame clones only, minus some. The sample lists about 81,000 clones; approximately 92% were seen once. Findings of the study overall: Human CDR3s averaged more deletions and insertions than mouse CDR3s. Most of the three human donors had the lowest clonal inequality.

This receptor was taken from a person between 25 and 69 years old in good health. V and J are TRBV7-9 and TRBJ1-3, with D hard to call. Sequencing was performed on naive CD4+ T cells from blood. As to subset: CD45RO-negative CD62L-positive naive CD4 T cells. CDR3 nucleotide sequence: TGTGCCAGCAGCTCCTACCTCAGAAGTTGGAGATCCGATGGAAACACCATATATTTT. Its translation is CASSSYLRSWRSDGNTIYF.